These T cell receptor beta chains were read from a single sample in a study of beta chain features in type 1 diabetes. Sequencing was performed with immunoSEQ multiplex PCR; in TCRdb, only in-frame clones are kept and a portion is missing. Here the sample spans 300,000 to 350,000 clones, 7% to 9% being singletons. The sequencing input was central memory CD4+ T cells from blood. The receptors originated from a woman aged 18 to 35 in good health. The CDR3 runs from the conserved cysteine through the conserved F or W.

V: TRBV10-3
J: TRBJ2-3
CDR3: CAIRKGLNTDTQYF

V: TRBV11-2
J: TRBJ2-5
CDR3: CASSLRAREGETQYF

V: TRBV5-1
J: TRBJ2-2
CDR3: CASVAGVASSNTGELFF

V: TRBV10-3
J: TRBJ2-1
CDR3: CAIRQTSGSPNEQFF

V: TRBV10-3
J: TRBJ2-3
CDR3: CAISVSTDTQYF

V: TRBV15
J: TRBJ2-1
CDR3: CATSRGIGQGITYNEQFF

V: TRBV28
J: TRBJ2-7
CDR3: CASSFPTLTSGSPYEQYF

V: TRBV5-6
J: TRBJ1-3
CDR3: CASSSRGYGNTIYF

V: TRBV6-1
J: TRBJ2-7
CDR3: CATYPGAGEQYF

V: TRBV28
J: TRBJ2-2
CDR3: CASSLQSSGRFDTGELFF

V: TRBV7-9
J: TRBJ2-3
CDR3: CASSSAGRTDTQYF

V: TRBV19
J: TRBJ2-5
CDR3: CASAGTPETQYF

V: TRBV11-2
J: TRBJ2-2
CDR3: CASGMNTGELFF

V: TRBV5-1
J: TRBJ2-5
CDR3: CASSLGQGLETQYF

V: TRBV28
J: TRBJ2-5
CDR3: CASSRGAETQYF

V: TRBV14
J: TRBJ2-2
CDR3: CASSRLTSAPGELFF

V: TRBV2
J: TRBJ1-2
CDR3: CASSLTGLYGYTF

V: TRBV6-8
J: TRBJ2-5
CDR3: CASPAGNGSVSPETQYF

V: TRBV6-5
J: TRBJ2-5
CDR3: CASSPGAQETQYF

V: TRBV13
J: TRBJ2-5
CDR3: CASSFLTEQETQYF